This entry describes one TCR beta chain. No antigen is known for it. The time point here: naive CD8 control sorted from an acute-time-point sample. TCRdb's table, derived via immunoSEQ multiplex PCR, lists solely in-frame clones and lacks some. Found here are tens of thousands of clones, more than 75% of them singletons; the top ten hold roughly 0.48%. The sample belongs to a study of CD8 T cells in acute hepatitis C reinfection. Overall study findings and caveats: Only TCRbeta was bulk sequenced, so alphabeta pairing is unknown. TRBV04 and TRBV06 were preferentially used in all groups, not explained by naive pool overrepresentation. Regardless of outcome, about a dozen public clonotypes appeared, one using V04-02/J02-02.

The V end was cut by 4 bases, the J end by 6 bases, with 9 bases between. Looked up from germline, CDR1 is SQVTM and CDR2 is ANQGSEA. This CDR3 has 12 amino acids. This rearrangement joins TRBV29-1 to TRBJ2-2; a possible D gene is TRBD2 (6 bases). The clonotype was recovered from a man younger than 45 with chronic hepatitis C. The source material was naive CD8+ T cells from PBMCs. This chain's CDR3 is CSVGGGSGELFF. The CDR3 region has the DNA TGCAGCGTTGGTGGGGGGTCCGGGGAGCTGTTTTTT.